This T cell receptor beta chain originates from a study of blood T cell repertoires in COVID-19. Turning to the study itself: Sources were T cells, B-cell-depleted T cells, or PBMCs; the material itself was cDNA or gDNA.

In the authors' workflow: Amplifying reference gene primers gave estimates of nucleated cell counts. Assay used: immunoSEQ multiplex PCR; TCRdb lists only in-frame clones, some missing. From that table come the V and J calls and clone size; the DNA was used to work out D and trimming. The data contain 200,000 to 250,000 clones, roughly 79% of them singletons. V gave up 1 base and J gave up 2 bases, with 10 bases separating them. Germline V gives CDR1 SGHVS, CDR2 FNYEAQ. CDR3 length: 15 residues. The V and J genes are TRBV7-6 and TRBJ2-3, with D possibly matching TRBD2 (6 bases). The receptor's source is a woman aged 50 to 60 with acute COVID-19. The sequenced material came from PBMCs or T cells enriched from blood (not recorded which). This CDR3 reads CASSLVGGPTDTQYF. CDR3 nucleotide sequence: TGTGCCAGCAGCTTAGTGGGGGGTCCCACAGATACGCAGTATTTT.